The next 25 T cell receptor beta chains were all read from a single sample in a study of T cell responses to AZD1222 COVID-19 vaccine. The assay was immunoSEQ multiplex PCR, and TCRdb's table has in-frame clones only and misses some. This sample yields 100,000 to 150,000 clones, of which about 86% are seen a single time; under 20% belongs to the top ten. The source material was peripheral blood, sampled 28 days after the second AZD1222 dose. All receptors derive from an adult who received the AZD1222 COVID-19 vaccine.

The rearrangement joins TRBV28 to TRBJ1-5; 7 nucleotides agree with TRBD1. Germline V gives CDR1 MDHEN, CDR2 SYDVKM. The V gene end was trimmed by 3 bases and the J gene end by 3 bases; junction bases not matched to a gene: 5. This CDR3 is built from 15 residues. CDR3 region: CASSFGDRDNQPQHF. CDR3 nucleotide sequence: TGTGCCAGCAGTTTTGGGGACAGAGACAATCAGCCCCAGCATTTT.

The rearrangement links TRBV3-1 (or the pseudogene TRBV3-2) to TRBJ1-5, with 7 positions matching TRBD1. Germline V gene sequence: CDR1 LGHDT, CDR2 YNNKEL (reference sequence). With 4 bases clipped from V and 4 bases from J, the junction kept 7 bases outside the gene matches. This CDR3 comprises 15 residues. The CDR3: CASSPGDRVNQPQHF. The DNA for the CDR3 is TGTGCCAGCAGCCCCGGGGACAGAGTGAATCAGCCCCAGCATTTT.

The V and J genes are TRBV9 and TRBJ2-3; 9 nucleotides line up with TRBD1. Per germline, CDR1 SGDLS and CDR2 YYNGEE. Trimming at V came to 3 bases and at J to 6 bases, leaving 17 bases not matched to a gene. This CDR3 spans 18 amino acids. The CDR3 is CASSAAPGQGIYWDTQYF. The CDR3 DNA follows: TGTGCCAGCAGCGCCGCGCCGGGACAGGGTATCTATTGGGATACGCAGTATTTT. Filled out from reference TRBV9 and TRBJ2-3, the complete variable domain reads DSGVTQTPKHLITATGQRVTLRCSPRSGDLSVYWYQQSLDQGLQFLIQYYNGEERAKGNILERFSAQQFPDLHSELNLSSLELGDSALYFCASSAAPGQGIYWDTQYFGPGTRLTVL.

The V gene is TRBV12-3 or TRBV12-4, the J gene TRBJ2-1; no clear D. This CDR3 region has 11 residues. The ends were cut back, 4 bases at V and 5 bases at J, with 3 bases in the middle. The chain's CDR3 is CASSSDNEQFF. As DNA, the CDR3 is TGTGCCAGCAGTTCCGACAATGAGCAGTTCTTC.

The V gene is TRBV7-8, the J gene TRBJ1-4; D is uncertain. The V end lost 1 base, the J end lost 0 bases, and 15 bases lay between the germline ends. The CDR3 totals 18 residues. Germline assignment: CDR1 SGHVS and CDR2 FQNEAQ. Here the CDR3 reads CASSLGPWRIPTNEKLFF. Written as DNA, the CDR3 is TGTGCCAGCAGCTTAGGCCCCTGGCGGATCCCAACTAATGAAAAACTGTTTTTT.

The CDR3 loop is CASSPSGPNNEQFF. The CDR3, as DNA: TGTGCCAGCAGTCCGAGCGGGCCGAACAATGAGCAGTTCTTC. The rearrangement joins TRBV11-2 to TRBJ2-1, with D perhaps matching TRBD2 (6 bases). CDR3 size: 14 residues. V shed 6 bases and J shed 5 bases, with 14 bases lying between them. Germline lookup yields CDR1 SGHAT and CDR2 FQNNGV.

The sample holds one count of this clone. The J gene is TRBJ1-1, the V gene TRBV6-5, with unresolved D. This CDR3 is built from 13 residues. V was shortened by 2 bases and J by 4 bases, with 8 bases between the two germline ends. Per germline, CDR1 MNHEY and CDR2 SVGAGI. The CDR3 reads CASSYVLSTEAFF. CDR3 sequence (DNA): TGTGCCAGCAGTTACGTCTTGTCCACTGAAGCTTTCTTT.

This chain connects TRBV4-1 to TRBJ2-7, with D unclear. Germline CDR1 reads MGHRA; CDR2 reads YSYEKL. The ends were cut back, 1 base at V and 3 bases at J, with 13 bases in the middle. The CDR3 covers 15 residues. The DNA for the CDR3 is TGCGCCAGCAGCCAAGGGACGGAAGGGCTCTACGAGCAGTACTTC. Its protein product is CASSQGTEGLYEQYF.

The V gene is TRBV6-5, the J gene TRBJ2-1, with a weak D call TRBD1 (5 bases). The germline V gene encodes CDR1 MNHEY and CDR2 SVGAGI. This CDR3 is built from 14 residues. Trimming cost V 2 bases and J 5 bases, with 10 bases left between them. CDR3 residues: CASSYLGAHNEQFF. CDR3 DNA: TGTGCCAGCAGTTACCTTGGGGCCCACAATGAGCAGTTCTTC.

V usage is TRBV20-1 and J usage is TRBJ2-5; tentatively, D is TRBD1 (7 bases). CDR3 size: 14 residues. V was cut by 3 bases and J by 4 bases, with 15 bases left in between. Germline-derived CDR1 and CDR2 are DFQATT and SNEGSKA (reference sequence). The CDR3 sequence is CSASRGQGGETQYF. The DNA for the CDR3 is TGCAGTGCTAGTCGGGGTCAGGGGGGAGAGACCCAGTACTTC.

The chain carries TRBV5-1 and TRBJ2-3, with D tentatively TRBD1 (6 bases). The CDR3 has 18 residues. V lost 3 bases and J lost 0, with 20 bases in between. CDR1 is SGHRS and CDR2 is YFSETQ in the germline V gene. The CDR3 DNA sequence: TGCGCCAGCAGCTCCCAGCCAAACAGGGCCCTGAGCACAGATACGCAGTATTTT. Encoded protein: CASSSQPNRALSTDTQYF.

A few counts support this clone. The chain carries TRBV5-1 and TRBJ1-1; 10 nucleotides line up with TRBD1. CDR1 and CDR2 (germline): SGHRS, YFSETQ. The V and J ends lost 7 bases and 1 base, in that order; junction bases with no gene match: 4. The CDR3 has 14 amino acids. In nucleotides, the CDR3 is TGCGCCAGCGGAAGACAGGGGGCGAACACTGAAGCTTTCTTT. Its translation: CASGRQGANTEAFF.

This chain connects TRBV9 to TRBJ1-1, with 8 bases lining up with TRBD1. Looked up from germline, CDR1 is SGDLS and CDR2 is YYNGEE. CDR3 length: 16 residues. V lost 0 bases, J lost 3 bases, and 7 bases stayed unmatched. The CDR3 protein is CASSVEAGGWYTEAFF. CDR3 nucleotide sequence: TGTGCCAGCAGCGTAGAGGCAGGGGGCTGGTACACTGAAGCTTTCTTT. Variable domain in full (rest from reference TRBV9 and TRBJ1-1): DSGVTQTPKHLITATGQRVTLRCSPRSGDLSVYWYQQSLDQGLQFLIQYYNGEERAKGNILERFSAQQFPDLHSELNLSSLELGDSALYFCASSVEAGGWYTEAFFGQGTRLTVV.

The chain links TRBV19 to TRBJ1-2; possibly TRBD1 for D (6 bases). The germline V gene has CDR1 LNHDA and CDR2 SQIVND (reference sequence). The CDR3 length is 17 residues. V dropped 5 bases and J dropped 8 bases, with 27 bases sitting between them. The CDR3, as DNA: TGTGCCAGTAGTCTCCCGTTGCCCCCGAACAGGGTCGACGGCTACACCTTC. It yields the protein CASSLPLPPNRVDGYTF.

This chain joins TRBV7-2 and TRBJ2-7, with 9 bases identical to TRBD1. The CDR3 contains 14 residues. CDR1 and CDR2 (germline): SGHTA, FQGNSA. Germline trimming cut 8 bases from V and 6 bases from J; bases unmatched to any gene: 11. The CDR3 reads CASGWTGVIGEQYF. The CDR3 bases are TGTGCCAGCGGGTGGACAGGGGTCATAGGCGAGCAGTACTTC.

The CDR3 DNA reads TGTGCCAGCACCGCAAAGACAGGGTTCCCCGATACGCAGTATTTT. Translating gives CASTAKTGFPDTQYF. The V gene is TRBV2, the J gene TRBJ2-3; 7 bases map to TRBD1. Germline lookup yields CDR1 SNHLY and CDR2 FYNNEI. The CDR3 length is 15 residues. V shed 7 bases, J shed 6 bases, and the junction held 13 bases outside the gene matches.

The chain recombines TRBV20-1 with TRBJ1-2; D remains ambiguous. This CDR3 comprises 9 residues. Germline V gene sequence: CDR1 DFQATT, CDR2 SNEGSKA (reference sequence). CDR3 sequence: CSVPDGYTF. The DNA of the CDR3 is TGCAGCGTTCCGGATGGCTACACCTTC.

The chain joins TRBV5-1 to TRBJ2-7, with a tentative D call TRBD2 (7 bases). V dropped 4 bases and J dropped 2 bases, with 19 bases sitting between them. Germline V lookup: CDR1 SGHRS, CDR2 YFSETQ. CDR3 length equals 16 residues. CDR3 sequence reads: CASSEGGWTTTYEQYF. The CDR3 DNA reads TGCGCCAGCAGCGAGGGGGGGTGGACGACCACCTACGAGCAGTACTTC.

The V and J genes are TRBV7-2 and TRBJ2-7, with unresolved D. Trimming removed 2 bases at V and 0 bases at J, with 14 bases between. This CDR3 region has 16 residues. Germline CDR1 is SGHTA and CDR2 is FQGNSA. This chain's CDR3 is CASSLYGPRTSYEQYF. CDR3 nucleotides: TGTGCCAGCAGCTTATATGGGCCCCGGACCTCCTACGAGCAGTACTTC.

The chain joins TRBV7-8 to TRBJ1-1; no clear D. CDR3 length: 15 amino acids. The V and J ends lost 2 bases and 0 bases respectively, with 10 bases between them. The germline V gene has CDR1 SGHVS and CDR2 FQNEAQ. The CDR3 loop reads CASSLLESMNTEAFF. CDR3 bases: TGTGCCAGCAGCTTACTTGAGAGTATGAACACTGAAGCTTTCTTT.

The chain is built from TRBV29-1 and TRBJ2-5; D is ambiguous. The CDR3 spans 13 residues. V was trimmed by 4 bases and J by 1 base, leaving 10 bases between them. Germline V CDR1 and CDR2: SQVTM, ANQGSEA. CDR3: CSVATGPQETQYF. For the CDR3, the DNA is TGCAGCGTTGCCACCGGGCCCCAAGAGACCCAGTACTTC.

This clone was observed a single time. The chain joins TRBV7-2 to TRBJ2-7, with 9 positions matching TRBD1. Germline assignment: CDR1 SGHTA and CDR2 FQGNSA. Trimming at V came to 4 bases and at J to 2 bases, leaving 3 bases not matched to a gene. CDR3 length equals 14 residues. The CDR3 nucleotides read TGTGCCAGCAGCTCTCGACAGGGGGCCTACGAGCAGTACTTC. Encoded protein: CASSSRQGAYEQYF.

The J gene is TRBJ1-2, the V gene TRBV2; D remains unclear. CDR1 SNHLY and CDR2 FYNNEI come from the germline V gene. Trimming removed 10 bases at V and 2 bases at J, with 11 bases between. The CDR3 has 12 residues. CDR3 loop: CATRGINYGYTF. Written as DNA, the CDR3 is TGTGCCACCCGAGGAATCAACTATGGCTACACCTTC.

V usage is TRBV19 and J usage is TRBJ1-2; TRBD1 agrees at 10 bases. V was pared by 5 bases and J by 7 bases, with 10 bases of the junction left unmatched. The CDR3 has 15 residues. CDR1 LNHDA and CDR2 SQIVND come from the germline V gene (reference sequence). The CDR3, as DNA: TGTGCCAGTAGTCCCCCCGGGACAGGGGTAACTGGCTACACCTTC. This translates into CASSPPGTGVTGYTF.

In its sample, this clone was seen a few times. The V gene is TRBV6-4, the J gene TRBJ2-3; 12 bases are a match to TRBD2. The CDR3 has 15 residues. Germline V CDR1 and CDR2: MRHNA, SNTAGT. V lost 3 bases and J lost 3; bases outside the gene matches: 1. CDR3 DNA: TGTGCCAGCAGTGAAGGGACTAGCGGGACAGATACGCAGTATTTT. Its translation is CASSEGTSGTDTQYF.